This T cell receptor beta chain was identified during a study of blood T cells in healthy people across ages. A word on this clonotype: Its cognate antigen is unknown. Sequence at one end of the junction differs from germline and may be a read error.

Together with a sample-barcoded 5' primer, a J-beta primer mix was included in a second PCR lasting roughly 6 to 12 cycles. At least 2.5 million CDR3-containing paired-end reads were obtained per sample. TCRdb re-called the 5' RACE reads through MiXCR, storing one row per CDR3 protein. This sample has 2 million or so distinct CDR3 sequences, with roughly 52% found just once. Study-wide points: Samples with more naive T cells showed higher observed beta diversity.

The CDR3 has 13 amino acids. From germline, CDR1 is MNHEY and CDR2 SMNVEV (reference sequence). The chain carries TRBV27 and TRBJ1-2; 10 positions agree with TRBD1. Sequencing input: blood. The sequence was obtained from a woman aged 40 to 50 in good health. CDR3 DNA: TGTGCCAGCAGTGGACAGGGGGGGCATGGTTACACCTTC. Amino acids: CASSGQGGHGYTF.